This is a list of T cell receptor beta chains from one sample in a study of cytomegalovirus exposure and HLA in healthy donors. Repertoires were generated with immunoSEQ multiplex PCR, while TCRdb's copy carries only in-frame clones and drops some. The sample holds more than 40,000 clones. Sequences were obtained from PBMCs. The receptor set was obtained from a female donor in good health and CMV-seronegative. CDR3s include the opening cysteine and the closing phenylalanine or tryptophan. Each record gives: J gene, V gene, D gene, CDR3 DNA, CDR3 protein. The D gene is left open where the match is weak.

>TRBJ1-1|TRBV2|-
TGTGCCAGCACCTGGTCAGGGAACACTGAAGCTTTCTTT
CASTWSGNTEAFF
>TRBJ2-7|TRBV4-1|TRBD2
TGCGCCAGCAGCCGAACTAGCGACTCCTACGAGCAGTACTTC
CASSRTSDSYEQYF
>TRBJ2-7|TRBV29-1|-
TGCAGCGCATCAGACAGGTCGGAGTACGAGCAGTACTTC
CSASDRSEYEQYF
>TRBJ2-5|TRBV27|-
TGTGCCAGCTCAGGGAATGGGAAGACCCAGTACTTC
CASSGNGKTQYF
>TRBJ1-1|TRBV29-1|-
TGCAGCGTGCCATCCCGGGGGGTGAACACTGAAGCTTTCTTT
CSVPSRGVNTEAFF
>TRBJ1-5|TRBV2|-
TGTGCCAGCAGCCCCGAGAGCAATCAGCCCCAGCATTTT
CASSPESNQPQHF
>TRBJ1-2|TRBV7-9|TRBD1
TGTGCCAGCAGCTTAAAGGGACAGGGCTACACCTTC
CASSLKGQGYTF
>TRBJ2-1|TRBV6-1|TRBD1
TGTGCCAGCAGTGAAAGGGACAGGGAGGGGAACAATGAGCAGTTCTTC
CASSERDREGNNEQFF
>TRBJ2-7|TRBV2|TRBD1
TGTGCCAGCAGACCCACCGTGACAGGGGCCCCCTACGAGCAGTACTTC
CASRPTVTGAPYEQYF
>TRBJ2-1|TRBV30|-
TGTGCCTGGAGTTGGGAGTCACTCCCCTCCTACAATGAGCAGTTCTTC
CAWSWESLPSYNEQFF
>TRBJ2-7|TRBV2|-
TGTGCCAGCAGTGAACCCGACAGGAGGAGGTTTGAGCAGTACTTC
CASSEPDRRRFEQYF
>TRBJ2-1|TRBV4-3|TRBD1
TGCGCCAGCAGCCAAGATGAAGGGACAGGGGCAGACAATGAGCAGTTCTTC
CASSQDEGTGADNEQFF
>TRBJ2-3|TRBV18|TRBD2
TGTGCCAGCTCGGCGGGAGAGGTCCCAGATACGCAGTATTTT
CASSAGEVPDTQYF
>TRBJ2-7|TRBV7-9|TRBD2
TGTGCCAGCAGCTTCCCAGCGGGGGCCCCTTTGACCTACGAGCAGTACTTC
CASSFPAGAPLTYEQYF
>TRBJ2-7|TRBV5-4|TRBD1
TGTGCCAGCAGCTTGAGTACAGGGGTTCGCGAGCAGTACTTC
CASSLSTGVREQYF
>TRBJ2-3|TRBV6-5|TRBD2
TGTGCCAGCAGCGGGGGGGCGCGTCCCACAGATACGCAGTATTTT
CASSGGARPTDTQYF
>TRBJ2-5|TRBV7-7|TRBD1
TGTGCTAGCAGCCCACAGGGGGCCCAAGAGACCCAGTACTTC
CASSPQGAQETQYF
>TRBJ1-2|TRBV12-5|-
TGTGCTAGTGGTTGGGGAGGGGGTAGTGGCTACACCTTC
CASGWGGGSGYTF
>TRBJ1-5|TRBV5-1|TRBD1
TGCGCCAGCAGGGAAACAGGGGCTAGCAATCAGCCCCAGCATTTT
CASRETGASNQPQHF
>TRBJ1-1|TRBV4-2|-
TGTGCCAGCAGCCAAGAGGGGCGGGGAAACACTGAAGCTTTCTTT
CASSQEGRGNTEAFF